This TCR beta chain emerged from a study of cytomegalovirus exposure and HLA in healthy donors. Study-wide results and limits: Relative to the roughly 690-donor mean, N-insertions were reportedly fewer in an Asian-associated ancestry cluster in a later analysis. Earlier analysis looked at TCR beta V segments, and most were productive about 87% or about 30% of the time. A later analysis associated 15,000 to 20,000 TCR beta sequences with HLA alleles at a 0.05 false discovery rate.

Trimming cost V 5 bases and J 3 bases; bases outside gene matches: 5. The CDR3 has 13 residues. The germline CDR1 and CDR2 sequences are SQVTM and ANQGSEA. A word on this clone: Its antigen remains unidentified.

60 Vbeta and 13 Jbeta primers were used in PCR. Only in-frame clones appear in the TCRdb table, and some are missing; sequencing was by immunoSEQ multiplex PCR. The sample has about 150,000 clones, 61% seen once. The source of this sequence is a male donor in good health and CMV-seronegative. Sequencing was carried out using PBMCs. This rearrangement joins TRBV29-1 to TRBJ2-7; 9 bases are a match to TRBD1. This chain's CDR3 is CSVSRDRDYEQYF. The CDR3 DNA sequence: TGCAGCGTTAGCAGGGACAGGGACTACGAGCAGTACTTC.